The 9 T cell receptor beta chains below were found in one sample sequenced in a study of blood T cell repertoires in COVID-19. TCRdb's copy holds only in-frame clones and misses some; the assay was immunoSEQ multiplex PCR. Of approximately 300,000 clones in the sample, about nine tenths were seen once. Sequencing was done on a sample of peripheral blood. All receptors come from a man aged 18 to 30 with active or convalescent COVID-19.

CDR3 amino acids: CASSLERELVAKNIQYF. The CDR3 DNA is TGTGCCAGCAGCTTAGAACGGGAGTTAGTGGCCAAAAACATTCAGTACTTC. This chain connects TRBV7-8 to TRBJ2-4; D perhaps matches TRBD2 (6 bases). CDR1 is SGHVS, CDR2 FQNEAQ, per germline. Deletions cut 1 base from V and 1 base from J, with 14 bases between. This CDR3 comprises 17 residues.

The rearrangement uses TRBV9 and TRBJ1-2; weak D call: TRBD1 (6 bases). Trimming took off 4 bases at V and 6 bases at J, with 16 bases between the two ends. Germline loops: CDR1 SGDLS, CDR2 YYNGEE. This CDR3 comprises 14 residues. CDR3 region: CASSKYREMDGYTF. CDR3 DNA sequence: TGTGCCAGCAGCAAATACAGGGAGATGGATGGCTACACCTTC.

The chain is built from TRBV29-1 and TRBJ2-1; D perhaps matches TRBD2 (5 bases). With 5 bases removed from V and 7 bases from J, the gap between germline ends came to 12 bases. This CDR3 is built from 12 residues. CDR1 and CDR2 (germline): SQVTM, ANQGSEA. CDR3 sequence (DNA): TGCAGCGTTTCGAGGGTTGGGAATGAGCAGTTCTTC. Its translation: CSVSRVGNEQFF.

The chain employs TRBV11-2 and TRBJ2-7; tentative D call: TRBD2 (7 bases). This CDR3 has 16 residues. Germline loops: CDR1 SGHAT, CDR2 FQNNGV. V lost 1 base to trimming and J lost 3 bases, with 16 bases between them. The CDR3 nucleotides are TGTGCCAGCAGCTTAGGGGGCGGGGGCAGAGGCTACGAGCAGTACTTC. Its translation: CASSLGGGGRGYEQYF. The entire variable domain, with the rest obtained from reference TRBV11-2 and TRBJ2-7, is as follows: EAGVAQSPRYKIIEKRQSVAFWCNPISGHATLYWYQQILGQGPKLLIQFQNNGVVDDSQLPKDRFSAERLKGVDSTLKIQPAKLEDSAVYLCASSLGGGGRGYEQYFGPGTRLTVT.

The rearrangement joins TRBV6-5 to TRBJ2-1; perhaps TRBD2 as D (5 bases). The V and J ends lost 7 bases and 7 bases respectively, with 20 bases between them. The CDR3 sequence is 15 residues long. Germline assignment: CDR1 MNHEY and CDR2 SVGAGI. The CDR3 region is CASTPGVGGRNEQFF. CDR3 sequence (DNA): TGTGCCAGCACTCCCGGGGTAGGCGGGCGTAATGAGCAGTTCTTC.

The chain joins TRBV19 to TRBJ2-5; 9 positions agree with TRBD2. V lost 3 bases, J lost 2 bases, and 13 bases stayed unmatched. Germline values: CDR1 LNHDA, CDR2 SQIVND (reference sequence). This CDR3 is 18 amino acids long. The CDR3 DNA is TGTGCCAGTAGTATTCTAGCGGGGAGGGAAAACTATCAAGAGACCCAGTACTTC. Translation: CASSILAGRENYQETQYF.

The DNA for the CDR3 is TGTGCCAGCAGCAACCGGCAGGCCGGGACTCGGCCCACCTTC. This sequence encodes CASSNRQAGTRPTF. This sequence joins TRBV21-1 and TRBJ1-2. TRBV21-1 is a documented pseudogene. The CDR3 length is 14 residues.

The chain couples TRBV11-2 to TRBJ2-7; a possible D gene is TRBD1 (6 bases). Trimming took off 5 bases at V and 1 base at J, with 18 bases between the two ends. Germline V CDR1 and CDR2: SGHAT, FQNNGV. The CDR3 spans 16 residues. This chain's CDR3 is CASSVYRDKRSYEQYF. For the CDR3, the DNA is TGTGCCAGCAGCGTATACCGGGACAAACGGTCCTACGAGCAGTACTTC. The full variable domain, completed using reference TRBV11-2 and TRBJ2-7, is EAGVAQSPRYKIIEKRQSVAFWCNPISGHATLYWYQQILGQGPKLLIQFQNNGVVDDSQLPKDRFSAERLKGVDSTLKIQPAKLEDSAVYLCASSVYRDKRSYEQYFGPGTRLTVT.

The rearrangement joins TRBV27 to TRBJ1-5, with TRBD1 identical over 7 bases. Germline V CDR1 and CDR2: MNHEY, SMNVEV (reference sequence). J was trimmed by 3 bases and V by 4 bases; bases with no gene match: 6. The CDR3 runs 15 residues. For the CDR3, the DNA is TGTGCCAGCAGTTGGGGCAGGGGGGCCAATCAGCCCCAGCATTTT. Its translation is CASSWGRGANQPQHF.